Below, 10 T cell receptor beta chains from the same sample are listed, as sequenced in a study of blood T cell repertoires in COVID-19. Clones were read by immunoSEQ multiplex PCR, and TCRdb kept only the in-frame ones, dropping some. This table has fewer than 350,000 clones, approximately 89% appearing once. Sample: peripheral blood. All receptors derive from an older woman with COVID-19, enrolled during active disease.

J is TRBJ2-7 and V is TRBV3-1 (or the pseudogene TRBV3-2), with 7 nucleotides matching TRBD2. The germline V gene has CDR1 LGHDT and CDR2 YNNKEL (reference sequence). The V gene end was trimmed by 3 bases and the J gene end by 7 bases; junction bases not matched to a gene: 6. The CDR3 spans 13 residues. This CDR3 reads CASSHGGGSEQYF. The CDR3 DNA reads as TGTGCCAGCAGCCACGGCGGGGGATCGGAGCAGTACTTC.

This clone was found once. V gene TRBV6-6 combines with J gene TRBJ1-1; D ambiguous. Trimming left V 0 bases short and J 4 bases short, with 6 bases between. The germline CDR1 and CDR2 sequences are MNHNY and SVGAGI (reference sequence). There are 13 residues in the CDR3. CDR3 bases: TGTGCCAGCAGTTACTCGAGGGCCACTGAAGCTTTCTTT. Residues: CASSYSRATEAFF.

The V call is TRBV7-8, the J call TRBJ1-1; weak D call: TRBD1 (6 bases). V was cut by 2 bases and J by 1 base, with 20 bases left in between. The CDR3 is 18 residues long. From germline, CDR1 is SGHVS and CDR2 FQNEAQ. The CDR3 loop reads CASSLKVTGRGENTEAFF. For the CDR3, the DNA is TGTGCCAGCAGCTTAAAGGTCACAGGGAGGGGAGAGAACACTGAAGCTTTCTTT.

This chain joins TRBV11-2 and TRBJ1-2, with 8 bases identical to TRBD1. The CDR3 sequence is 14 residues long. The germline gives CDR1 SGHAT, CDR2 FQNNGV. With 1 base clipped from V and 8 bases from J, the junction kept 6 bases outside the gene matches. CDR3 protein: CASSLGTGLGGYTF. CDR3 coding DNA: TGTGCCAGCAGCTTAGGGACAGGGCTGGGAGGCTACACCTTC.

This chain uses TRBV7-9 with TRBJ2-5, with 11 bases fitting TRBD2. V shed 0 bases and J 1 base; nucleotides not matched to a gene: 4. Looked up from germline, CDR1 is SEHNR and CDR2 is FQNEAQ (reference sequence). This CDR3 has 17 amino acids. The CDR3 coding sequence is TGTGCCAGCAGCTTAGCGCCTAGCGGGGGGTTCCAAGAGACCCAGTACTTC. Amino acids: CASSLAPSGGFQETQYF.

The chain is built from TRBV5-1 and TRBJ2-1; 8 bases agree with TRBD1. This CDR3 is built from 15 residues. From germline, CDR1 is SGHRS and CDR2 YFSETQ. V lost 4 bases to trimming and J lost 1 base; unmatched junction nucleotides: 4. The CDR3 bases are TGCGCCAGCAGCGTAGACAGGGGTTCCTACAATGAGCAGTTCTTC. Translating gives CASSVDRGSYNEQFF.

On this clone: Other DNA variants within this sample encode the same CDR3. The chain combines TRBV10-3 with TRBJ2-1; 10 nucleotides agree with TRBD1. This CDR3 has 14 residues. The V gene's germline CDR1 is ENHRY and CDR2 SYGVKD. J lost 10 bases, V lost 5 bases, and 8 bases had no gene match. Here the CDR3 DNA reads TGTGCCATCAGTCCGGGACAGGGGTTGGGGGAGCAGTTCTTC. Amino acid sequence: CAISPGQGLGEQFF.

Of note for this clone: The junction departs from germline at one end; a sequencing error may be responsible. V gene TRBV2 combines with J gene TRBJ2-7; 10 bases line up with TRBD2. CDR3 length equals 14 residues. The germline V gene encodes CDR1 SNHLY and CDR2 FYNNEI. The DNA for the CDR3 is TGTGCCAGCAGTGTAAGCGGGGGGGCCTACGCGCAGTACTTC. This gives the protein CASSVSGGAYAQYF. The whole variable domain, filled in from reference TRBV2 and TRBJ2-7, reads EPEVTQTPSHQVTQMGQEVILRCVPISNHLYFYWYRQILGQKVEFLVSFYNNEISEKSEIFDDQFSVERPDGSNFTLKIRSTKLEDSAMYFCASSVSGGAYAQYFGPGTRLTVT.

The chain couples TRBV7-8 to TRBJ1-2; D gene uncertain. V was trimmed by 5 bases and J by 4 bases, leaving 17 bases between them. The CDR3 covers 15 residues. From germline, CDR1 is SGHVS and CDR2 FQNEAQ. CDR3 sequence (DNA): TGTGCCAGCAGCCTAGGGCCCTTTAACAGCTATGGCTACACCTTC. It yields the protein CASSLGPFNSYGYTF.

V is TRBV9 and J is TRBJ2-1, with 16 positions matching TRBD2. In germline, CDR1 is SGDLS, CDR2 YYNGEE. The CDR3 is made up of 16 amino acids. The J segment lost 8 bases and the V segment lost 4 bases, leaving 6 bases of the junction unmatched. CDR3 amino acids: CASSPGLAGGQDEQFF. Written as DNA, the CDR3 is TGTGCCAGCAGCCCGGGACTAGCGGGGGGGCAGGATGAGCAGTTCTTC.